Listed below are T cell receptor beta chains from one sample, sequenced in a study of early T cells in non-severe SARS-CoV-2 infection. TCRdb ran MiXCR on the 5' RACE reads and lists one entry per CDR3 protein. This sample has around 70,000 distinct CDR3 sequences; 9.1% occur once, and the top ten carry 3% to 3.5%. The source material was whole blood. The receptors originated from an adult who was a healthcare worker with PCR-confirmed SARS-CoV-2 infection or an uninfected control (not recorded which). CDR3s include the opening cysteine and the closing phenylalanine or tryptophan. D genes are given only for firm matches. Size is omitted from some rows. Given values are once, few, many or a class for expanded clones.

CASSPKLAVRNEQFF	TGTGCCAGCAGCCCCAAACTAGCGGTGAGGAATGAGCAGTTCTTC	TRBV7-8	15	TRBJ2-1	many	TRBD2
CASSITSFRLGFDGYTF	TGTGCCAGCAGCATCACAAGTTTCCGACTCGGTTTCGATGGCTACACCTTC	TRBV7-8	17	TRBJ1-2	few	-
CASSQQRVTYNEQFF	TGCGCCAGCAGCCAACAGCGGGTGACCTACAATGAGCAGTTCTTC	TRBV4-1	15	TRBJ2-1	-	-
CASTLGGAPYEQYF	TGTGCCAGCACCCTCGGGGGGGCCCCCTACGAGCAGTACTTC	TRBV6-6	14	TRBJ2-7	-	TRBD2
CASSPPFAGASEQFF	TGCGCCAGCAGCCCGCCTTTCGCGGGAGCGAGTGAGCAGTTCTTC	TRBV5-1	15	TRBJ2-1	many	TRBD2
CASSPRGQGFAGANVLTF	TGTGCCAGCTCACCAAGGGGACAGGGGTTCGCTGGGGCCAACGTCCTGACTTTC	TRBV18	18	TRBJ2-6	-	TRBD1
CASRGLAADRYNEQFF	TGTGCCAGCAGGGGACTAGCGGCAGATCGATACAATGAGCAGTTCTTC	TRBV3-1	16	TRBJ2-1	few	TRBD2
CASSYSLAGVTGELFF	TGTGCCAGCAGTTACTCCCTAGCGGGAGTTACCGGGGAGCTGTTTTTT	TRBV6-2/TRBV6-3	16	TRBJ2-2	-	TRBD2
CASSLGGADAYNEQFF	TGCGCCAGCAGCTTGGGGGGGGCCGATGCCTACAATGAGCAGTTCTTC	TRBV5-1	16	TRBJ2-1	-	-
CASSLGQLNTGELFF	TGTGCCAGCAGCTTAGGACAGCTAAACACCGGGGAGCTGTTTTTT	TRBV7-9	15	TRBJ2-2	many	-
CSVDGTGGSYEQYF	TGCAGCGTTGATGGGACAGGGGGTAGCTACGAGCAGTACTTC	TRBV29-1	14	TRBJ2-7	many	TRBD1
CASKTLDGGFYGYTF	TGTGCCAGCAAAACCCTTGATGGGGGATTTTATGGCTACACCTTC	TRBV27	15	TRBJ1-2	many	-